Sequencing of this T cell receptor (beta chain) was carried out in a study of lymphopenia after photon versus proton radiotherapy. The assay was immunoSEQ multiplex PCR, and TCRdb's table has in-frame clones only and misses some. The sample contains about 70,000 clones, around 90% of which appear only once. Study outcomes and limitations: A bigger post-nadir fall in TCR diversity correlated inversely with survival time in deceased patients. Proton therapy kept repertoires fairly stable, unlike photons, which gained effector/memory cells. Authors raise, but do not show, better survival with proton therapy. After lymphocyte nadir, photon-treated repertoires showed oligoclonal expansion, especially CD8+ Temra.

A note on this clone: Its antigen is undetermined.

The CDR3 is made up of 15 amino acids. Between the trimmed V and J ends, which lost 4 bases and 1 base, there was a span of 11 bases. Germline-derived CDR1 and CDR2 are SGHRS and YFSETQ. This rearrangement joins TRBV5-1 to TRBJ2-2; D not resolved. This material consisted of peripheral blood, taken from a patient treated with photon-based radiotherapy. The receptor was isolated from a woman aged 40 to 55 with cholangiocarcinoma. CDR3 sequence: CASSPISGNTGELFF. The CDR3 region has the DNA TGCGCCAGCAGCCCAATATCCGGGAACACCGGGGAGCTGTTTTTT.